The 20 T cell receptor beta chains presented below share a single source sample, sequenced in a study of PD-1 blockade in classical Hodgkin lymphoma. The repertoire was sequenced with immunoSEQ multiplex PCR; TCRdb's copy has only in-frame clones and lacks some. The table includes under 3,000 clones, about 54% detected once. Relapse was seen in all patients after autologous stem cell transplantation, and brentuximab vedotin exposure was variable. The sequenced sample was peripheral blood mononuclear cells (PBMCs), obtained at baseline. These receptors came from a human donor with classical Hodgkin lymphoma.

The chain links TRBV5-4 to TRBJ1-6; 12 nucleotides match TRBD1. In germline, CDR1 is SGHNT, CDR2 YYREEE (reference sequence). With 4 bases clipped from V and 7 bases from J, the junction kept 6 bases outside the gene matches. The CDR3 contains 16 residues. CDR3 region: CASSPGQGAQNSPLHF. Written as DNA, the CDR3 is TGTGCCAGCAGCCCGGGACAGGGGGCGCAGAATTCACCCCTCCACTTT.

The chain combines TRBV10-3 with TRBJ1-1, with a possible D match to TRBD1 (5 bases). V gave up 0 bases and J gave up 0 bases, with 11 bases separating them. Germline CDR1 ENHRY, CDR2 SYGVKD. The CDR3 covers 16 residues. The CDR3 reads CAISESLGALNTEAFF. The CDR3 nucleotides are TGTGCCATCAGTGAGTCTCTCGGGGCGTTGAACACTGAAGCTTTCTTT.

V and J are TRBV9 and TRBJ2-1, with 7 nucleotides matching TRBD2. The CDR3 has 13 residues. Germline CDR1 SGDLS, CDR2 YYNGEE. V lost 0 bases, J lost 14 bases, and 8 bases stayed unmatched. The DNA for the CDR3 is TGTGCCAGCAGCGTAGAGCCGCTAGCGGTTGAGTTCTTC. Translated: CASSVEPLAVEFF.

The gene calls are TRBV6-4 and TRBJ2-5; 8 bases agree with TRBD2. This CDR3 is built from 15 residues. V was clipped by 0 bases and J by 2 bases; unmatched bases: 2. Per the germline V gene, CDR1 is MRHNA and CDR2 is SNTAGT. The CDR3 is CASSDSTGGQETQYF. CDR3 bases: TGTGCCAGCAGTGACTCGACGGGGGGGCAAGAGACCCAGTACTTC.

The CDR3 here is CASSKEVKGEVVYEQYF. CDR3 sequence (DNA): TGTGCCAGCAGCAAAGAAGTGAAAGGAGAGGTAGTCTACGAGCAGTACTTC. The chain is built from TRBV21-1 and TRBJ2-7; the table's D call TRBD2 went unverified against the DNA. TRBV21-1 is flagged as a pseudogene. The CDR3 totals 17 residues.

By frequency in the sample, this clone is medium-sized. The rearrangement joins TRBV2 to TRBJ2-7; 8 nucleotides match TRBD1. Germline V gives CDR1 SNHLY, CDR2 FYNNEI. The CDR3 is 12 amino acids. The ends lost 5 bases at V and 5 bases at J; junction bases unmatched: 2. CDR3 sequence reads: CASSKTGDEQYF. CDR3 nucleotides: TGTGCCAGCAGTAAGACAGGGGACGAGCAGTACTTC.

This clone was picked up one time. J is TRBJ1-5 and V is TRBV19; D not certain. CDR3 size: 12 residues. Deletions cut 7 bases from V and 2 bases from J, with 6 bases between. Germline V gives CDR1 LNHDA, CDR2 SQIVND (reference sequence). CDR3 sequence: CASNWGNQPQHF. DNA for the CDR3: TGTGCCAGTAATTGGGGCAATCAGCCCCAGCATTTT.

This clone was counted a few times. The gene calls are TRBV7-8 and TRBJ2-3, with 8 bases identical to TRBD1. Germline V lookup: CDR1 SGHVS, CDR2 FQNEAQ. The CDR3 is made up of 15 amino acids. Germline trimming cut 5 bases from V and 5 bases from J; bases unmatched to any gene: 9. CDR3 region: CASSLVPTGGDTQYF. The CDR3 DNA follows: TGTGCCAGCAGCCTTGTACCTACAGGGGGAGATACGCAGTATTTT.

This clone was observed once. The chain carries TRBV29-1 and TRBJ1-2; TRBD1 agrees at 7 bases. CDR1 and CDR2 (germline): SQVTM, ANQGSEA. The V gene end was trimmed by 1 base and the J gene end by 8 bases; junction bases not matched to a gene: 7. CDR3 size: 13 residues. This CDR3 is CSVEGQGVGGYTF. The CDR3 DNA follows: TGCAGCGTTGAAGGACAGGGTGTAGGCGGCTACACCTTC.

This clone occurred a few times. This may be a read error: a much more frequent sequence differs by one nucleotide. The same CDR3 can be traced to other DNA sequences in this sample. The gene calls are TRBV25-1 and TRBJ2-5; no definite D call. The CDR3 extends over 10 amino acids. Trimming pared 8 bases from V and 2 bases from J, leaving 3 bases between. Germline CDR1 and CDR2: MGHDK and SYGVNS. Here the CDR3 reads CASGQETQYF. CDR3 coding DNA: TGTGCCAGCGGGCAAGAGACCCAGTACTTC.

The rearrangement joins TRBV21-1 to TRBJ1-5. TRBV21-1 has pseudogene status. The CDR3 totals 16 residues. The CDR3 nucleotides read TGTGCCAGCAGGTTAGCTGTACATTGGCATCATCAGCCCCAGCATTTT. This encodes CASRLAVHWHHQPQHF.

The CDR3, as DNA: TGTGCCAGCAGTCTGGGGACTGAAGCTTTCTTT. Translating it yields CASSLGTEAFF. The J gene is TRBJ1-1, the V gene TRBV6-1, with D unclear. V dropped 5 bases and J dropped 5 bases, with 6 bases sitting between them. The germline gives CDR1 MNHNS, CDR2 SASEGT. This CDR3 has 11 amino acids.

The chain is built from TRBV6-1 and TRBJ1-4, with TRBD1 identical over 8 bases. The CDR3 consists of 15 residues. Losses at the gene ends were 1 base for V and 8 bases for J; bases not matched to a gene: 6. Germline V CDR1 and CDR2: MNHNS, SASEGT. CDR3 in DNA: TGTGCCAGCAGTGAAGAGGACAGGGTGAGGGAAAAACTGTTTTTT. It codes for CASSEEDRVREKLFF.

This clone was recorded once. The chain links TRBV11-3 to TRBJ2-3; 7 bases align to TRBD1. Germline V lookup: CDR1 SGHNT, CDR2 YENEEA. With V trimmed by 5 bases and J by 0 bases, 2 bases remained unmatched. The CDR3 spans 14 residues. CDR3 DNA sequence: TGTGCCAGCAGCCTACAGGGGAGCACAGATACGCAGTATTTT. Translated: CASSLQGSTDTQYF.

This clone was observed once. This chain joins TRBV19 and TRBJ2-7; perhaps TRBD2 as D (5 bases). This CDR3 spans 16 amino acids. Trimming removed 6 bases at V and 2 bases at J, with 20 bases between. Germline CDR1 and CDR2: LNHDA and SQIVND (reference sequence). CDR3 nucleotides: TGTGCCAGTAGCCGAAACCTGGACGGAGGCACCTACGAGCAGTACTTC. This encodes CASSRNLDGGTYEQYF.

The gene calls are TRBV6-9 and TRBJ1-2; 8 bases match TRBD1. V shed 5 bases and J 6 bases; nucleotides not matched to a gene: 5. The CDR3 has 13 amino acids. Germline loops: CDR1 MNHGY, CDR2 SVAAGI. CDR3 region: CASSRDRGHGYTF. CDR3 coding DNA: TGTGCCAGCAGTCGTGACAGGGGCCATGGCTACACCTTC.

The chain has TRBV6-1 and TRBJ1-2; possible D gene TRBD1, 6 bases. Germline V gives CDR1 MNHNS, CDR2 SASEGT. The CDR3 is made up of 12 amino acids. V gave up 8 bases and J gave up 1 base, with 8 bases separating them. In nucleotides, the CDR3 is TGTGCCAGCCAGGGGAGTAACTATGGCTACACCTTC. Protein product: CASQGSNYGYTF.

The chain employs TRBV27 and TRBJ1-1; tentatively, D is TRBD1 (5 bases). Germline values: CDR1 MNHEY, CDR2 SMNVEV (reference sequence). V was cut by 5 bases and J by 4 bases, with 8 bases left in between. The CDR3 has 12 residues. The DNA of the CDR3 is TGTGCCAGCAGTCCGGGGGGCACTGAAGCTTTCTTT. It translates to CASSPGGTEAFF.

In this sample, this clone is large (0.1 to 1%). This sequence joins TRBV28 and TRBJ2-7; 10 nucleotides agree with TRBD2. The CDR3 runs to 16 residues. Per germline, CDR1 MDHEN and CDR2 SYDVKM. V lost 5 bases and J lost 7; bases outside the gene matches: 14. The CDR3 here is CASSPQGLAGDREQYF. The CDR3 coding sequence is TGTGCCAGCAGTCCCCAGGGGCTAGCGGGGGATCGGGAGCAGTACTTC.

Worth noting for this clone: With a much larger clone just one base away, this may be a read error. The rearrangement links TRBV1 to TRBJ2-3. TRBV1 is given as a pseudogene. This CDR3 is built from 15 residues. The CDR3 DNA reads TGCACCAGCAGCCAAGCGGCCAGGAGTACAGATACGCAGTATTTT. Its protein is CTSSQAARSTDTQYF.